One sample yielded the 24 T cell receptor beta chains listed below, sequenced in a study of EBV T-cell therapy then PD-1 blockade in nasopharyngeal carcinoma. Sample treatment: AdE1-LMPpoly-expanded autologous EBV-specific T-cell therapy followed by anti-PD-1 nivolumab. Generated by immunoSEQ multiplex PCR, the TCRdb table keeps only in-frame clones and is missing some. The sample carries about 17,000 clones, 75% to 90% recorded once. For these TCRs, the target antigens are not known. The source was CD8+ T cells from blood, collected at day 0 from a patient whose treatment included autologous EBV-specific T cells and nivolumab. The receptors were gathered from a man in his forties with nasopharyngeal carcinoma.

The rearrangement links TRBV5-1 to TRBJ1-2, with 10 positions matching TRBD1. Losses at the gene ends were 2 bases for V and 2 bases for J; bases not matched to a gene: 6. The CDR3 has 16 amino acids. The V gene's germline CDR1 is SGHRS and CDR2 YFSETQ. CDR3 in DNA: TGCGCCAGCAGCTTCCCCCCGGGACAGGGGAACTATGGCTACACCTTC. Translating it yields CASSFPPGQGNYGYTF. The full variable domain, its missing parts supplied by reference TRBV5-1 and TRBJ1-2, is KAGVTQTPRYLIKTRGQQVTLSCSPISGHRSVSWYQQTPGQGLQFLFEYFSETQRNKGNFPGRFSGRQFSNSRSEMNVSTLELGDSALYLCASSFPPGQGNYGYTFGSGTRLTVV.

J is TRBJ2-1 and V is TRBV5-6, with D hard to call. The germline V and J ends were trimmed by 0 bases and 8 bases, with 6 bases remaining between them. Germline-derived CDR1 and CDR2 are SGHDT and YYEEEE. The CDR3 sequence is 12 residues long. CDR3 protein: CASSLGFDEQFF. The DNA for the CDR3 is TGTGCCAGCAGCTTGGGATTCGATGAGCAGTTCTTC. The variable domain in full, with the rest retrieved from reference TRBV5-6 and TRBJ2-1, is DAGVTQSPTHLIKTRGQQVTLRCSPKSGHDTVSWYQQALGQGPQFIFQYYEEEERQRGNFPDRFSGHQFPNYSSELNVNALLLGDSALYLCASSLGFDEQFFGPGTRLTVL.

The chain employs TRBV4-3 and TRBJ2-3, with TRBD1 as a possible D gene (8 bases). CDR1 and CDR2 (germline): LGHNA, YSLEER. The CDR3 totals 15 residues. V lost 4 bases to trimming and J lost 3 bases, with 14 bases between them. The CDR3 DNA reads as TGCGCCAGCAGCCGAGGACAGGGAGGGACAGATACGCAGTATTTT. Translation: CASSRGQGGTDTQYF.

The DNA for the CDR3 is TGTGCCAGCAGGGACGGTTCCTACGAGCAGTACTTC. Residues: CASRDGSYEQYF. The chain links TRBV27 to TRBJ2-7; D ambiguous. Per the germline V gene, CDR1 is MNHEY and CDR2 is SMNVEV (reference sequence). With 6 bases removed from V and 1 base from J, the gap between germline ends came to 7 bases. The CDR3 totals 12 residues.

The gene calls are TRBV7-9 and TRBJ1-3; D perhaps matches TRBD1 (5 bases). V was trimmed by 5 bases and J by 4 bases, leaving 21 bases between them. Per the germline V gene, CDR1 is SEHNR and CDR2 is FQNEAQ (reference sequence). The CDR3 is made up of 17 amino acids. The CDR3 region is CASSSRTRVLAGNTIYF. The CDR3 coding sequence is TGTGCCAGCAGCAGTAGGACCAGGGTTCTTGCGGGAAACACCATATATTTT.

This clone was seen a few times. This chain uses TRBV20-1 with TRBJ2-1, with D unclear. Germline V gives CDR1 DFQATT, CDR2 SNEGSKA (reference sequence). V was trimmed by 4 bases and J by 5 bases, leaving 6 bases between them. This CDR3 spans 11 amino acids. This CDR3 is CSANVHNEQFF. The CDR3 DNA sequence: TGCAGTGCTAACGTCCACAATGAGCAGTTCTTC.

V gene TRBV28 combines with J gene TRBJ1-3, with 9 bases lining up with TRBD1. Germline assignment: CDR1 MDHEN and CDR2 SYDVKM. The CDR3 consists of 16 residues. Unmatched junction bases numbered 9, after V lost 6 bases and J lost 3 bases. CDR3 region: CASRALQGAIGNTIYF. The CDR3 DNA follows: TGTGCCAGCAGAGCCCTACAGGGGGCGATTGGAAACACCATATATTTT.

The chain employs TRBV7-8 and TRBJ2-1; 14 bases agree with TRBD2. V shed 5 bases, J shed 6 bases, and the junction held 3 bases outside the gene matches. Germline values: CDR1 SGHVS, CDR2 FQNEAQ. The CDR3 totals 15 residues. The CDR3 reads CASSPTSGGANEQFF. CDR3 coding DNA: TGTGCCAGCAGCCCGACTAGCGGGGGGGCCAATGAGCAGTTCTTC.

V usage is TRBV5-5 and J usage is TRBJ1-5, with D tentatively TRBD1 (6 bases). CDR1 SGHKS and CDR2 YYEKEE come from the germline V gene (reference sequence). The CDR3 runs 15 residues. V shed 2 bases and J shed 1 base, with 10 bases lying between them. Here the CDR3 reads CASSFTGLSNQPQHF. In DNA, the CDR3 is TGTGCCAGCAGCTTCACAGGGCTGAGCAATCAGCCCCAGCATTTT.

The V gene is TRBV27, the J gene TRBJ2-1; 7 bases line up with TRBD2. V shed 3 bases and J 13 bases; nucleotides not matched to a gene: 3. This CDR3 has 11 amino acids. Germline V gives CDR1 MNHEY, CDR2 SMNVEV (reference sequence). This chain's CDR3 is CASSFSGPQFF. DNA for the CDR3: TGTGCCAGCAGTTTTAGCGGGCCTCAGTTCTTC.

The genes are TRBV5-6 and TRBJ1-4; D uncertain. CDR3 length: 18 residues. Germline CDR1 reads SGHDT; CDR2 reads YYEEEE. The ends were cut back, 0 bases at V and 0 bases at J, with 15 bases in the middle. CDR3: CASSLVGQSSATNEKLFF. The CDR3 coding sequence is TGTGCCAGCAGCTTGGTTGGTCAATCAAGTGCAACTAATGAAAAACTGTTTTTT.

This chain uses TRBV9 with TRBJ1-4; 8 nucleotides line up with TRBD1. Unmatched junction bases numbered 8, after V lost 6 bases and J lost 1 base. CDR3 size: 16 residues. CDR1 and CDR2 (germline): SGDLS, YYNGEE. The CDR3 coding sequence is TGTGCCAGCAACTCCGGACAGGGAATAACTAATGAAAAACTGTTTTTT. Translated, it gives CASNSGQGITNEKLFF.

The chain employs TRBV2 and TRBJ1-2; TRBD1 is a possible D gene (5 bases). CDR3 length: 11 residues. Germline V gene sequence: CDR1 SNHLY, CDR2 FYNNEI. Trimming cost V 7 bases and J 9 bases, with 12 bases left between them. Here the CDR3 reads CASNLEGRYTF. The CDR3 nucleotides are TGTGCCAGCAATTTAGAGGGGCGCTACACCTTC.

This chain's CDR3 is CASSQVAGNTGELFF. DNA for the CDR3: TGCGCCAGCAGCCAAGTGGCCGGTAACACCGGGGAGCTGTTTTTT. This chain connects TRBV4-1 to TRBJ2-2, with D uncertain. The CDR3 has 15 amino acids. CDR1 and CDR2 from the germline V gene are MGHRA and YSYEKL. The V and J ends lost 1 base and 2 bases respectively, with 8 bases between them.

The genes are TRBV6-5 and TRBJ2-7, with D perhaps being TRBD1 or TRBD2 (5 bases each). V lost 11 bases, J lost 0 bases, and 14 bases lay in between. CDR1 and CDR2 from the germline V gene are MNHEY and SVGAGI. The CDR3 runs to 13 residues. CDR3 amino acids: CAHGAGTSYEQYF. CDR3 DNA: TGTGCCCACGGGGCAGGGACCTCCTACGAGCAGTACTTC.

This chain connects TRBV15 to TRBJ2-3; 13 bases line up with TRBD2. The CDR3 is 15 amino acids. Germline V CDR1 and CDR2: LNHNV, YYDKDF (reference sequence). With V trimmed by 5 bases and J by 4 bases, 3 bases remained unmatched. DNA of the CDR3: TGTGCCACCAGCGGGACTAGCGGGGTTTCAGATACGCAGTATTTT. Its translation: CATSGTSGVSDTQYF.

Of note for this clone: This may come from a read error, since a much larger clone is one base off. This rearrangement joins TRBV5-1 to TRBJ1-5; D may be TRBD1 (5 bases). The CDR3 contains 13 residues. Germline V lookup: CDR1 SGHRS, CDR2 YFSETQ. The V end was cut by 2 bases, the J end by 5 bases, with 8 bases between. CDR3 protein: CASSFEGDQPQHF. The CDR3 DNA reads TGCGCCAGCAGCTTCGAAGGGGATCAGCCCCAGCATTTT. Full variable domain (missing parts from reference TRBV5-1 and TRBJ1-5): KAGVTQTPRYLIKTRGQQVTLSCSPISGHRSVSWYQQTPGQGLQFLFEYFSETQRNKGNFPGRFSGRQFSNSRSEMNVSTLELGDSALYLCASSFEGDQPQHFGDGTRLSIL.

The chain recombines TRBV3-1 (or the pseudogene TRBV3-2) with TRBJ1-1; TRBD1 might be the D (5 bases). Germline assignment: CDR1 LGHDT and CDR2 YNNKEL (reference sequence). V lost 4 bases, J lost 0 bases, and 18 bases lay in between. CDR3 length equals 17 residues. DNA for the CDR3: TGTGCCAGCAGCCCTCCACCCCTCGACAGAATGAACACTGAAGCTTTCTTT. Protein: CASSPPPLDRMNTEAFF.

The V call is TRBV7-9, the J call TRBJ1-6, with D perhaps matching TRBD1 (5 bases). Germline V CDR1 and CDR2: SEHNR, FQNEAQ (reference sequence). V lost 11 bases and J lost 8, with 22 bases in between. This CDR3 is 15 amino acids long. Here the CDR3 DNA reads TGTGCCGGCCAGACGATGGGGGAGGGAGATTCACCCCTCCACTTT. Its protein product is CAGQTMGEGDSPLHF.

The rearrangement uses TRBV6-4 and TRBJ1-1, with D possibly matching TRBD1 (5 bases). This CDR3 is 14 amino acids long. Trimming stripped 4 bases from V and 1 base from J, with 10 bases between. In germline, CDR1 is MRHNA, CDR2 SNTAGT. The CDR3 DNA is TGTGCCAGCAGTGGAGACAGAGAGAACACTGAAGCTTTCTTT. This gives the protein CASSGDRENTEAFF.

The chain uses TRBV2 and TRBJ1-1; D call uncertain. Germline assignment: CDR1 SNHLY and CDR2 FYNNEI. CDR3 length: 11 amino acids. The germline V and J ends were trimmed by 7 bases and 1 base, with 4 bases remaining between them. The CDR3 loop reads CASIANTEAFF. The CDR3, as DNA: TGTGCCAGCATCGCGAACACTGAAGCTTTCTTT.

The gene calls are TRBV4-1 and TRBJ2-1; D may be TRBD1 (5 bases). Germline CDR1 and CDR2: MGHRA and YSYEKL. Between the trimmed V and J ends, which lost 0 bases and 3 bases, there was a span of 21 bases. This CDR3 has 19 residues. The CDR3 DNA sequence: TGCGCCAGCAGCCAAGATGAGGTGGACAAGGTGAACGACTACAATGAGCAGTTCTTC. As protein: CASSQDEVDKVNDYNEQFF.

This clone occurred once. The V gene is TRBV5-1, the J gene TRBJ1-1, with TRBD1 matching 11 bases. CDR3 length: 16 amino acids. Trimming took 1 base from V and 0 from J; bases not matched to a gene: 2. Germline V gene sequence: CDR1 SGHRS, CDR2 YFSETQ. The CDR3 here is CASSLRTGGLNTEAFF. In DNA form, the CDR3 reads TGCGCCAGCAGCTTGCGGACAGGGGGCCTGAACACTGAAGCTTTCTTT.

The chain uses TRBV28 and TRBJ1-1; D is undetermined. V was trimmed by 3 bases and J by 6 bases, leaving 5 bases between them. The CDR3 spans 11 residues. Germline values: CDR1 MDHEN, CDR2 SYDVKM. The CDR3 here is CASSFPSEAFF. Here the CDR3 DNA reads TGTGCCAGCAGTTTTCCCTCTGAAGCTTTCTTT.